These 2 T cell receptor beta chains originate from one sample sequenced in a study of identical twins. TCRdb redid the calling of the 5' RACE reads with MiXCR, one entry per CDR3 protein. The sample carries roughly 190,000 distinct CDR3 sequences, more than 15% recorded once. These sequences were also reported in another study, on T cells expressing NK-cell markers.

Sequencing input: CD8+ T cells sorted from blood. All receptors come from a woman aged 18-29 years in good health.

The chain has TRBV29-1 and TRBJ2-3, with a weak D call TRBD1 (6 bases). The V and J ends lost 2 bases and 3 bases respectively, with 12 bases between them. Per germline, CDR1 SQVTM and CDR2 ANQGSEA. The CDR3 is 14 residues long. CDR3 amino acids: CSVEKGRGTDTQYF. The CDR3, as DNA: TGCAGCGTTGAAAAGGGCAGGGGAACAGATACGCAGTATTTT.

This clonotype was counted a few times. The V call is TRBV24-1, the J call TRBJ1-2; D not resolved. Trimming pared 4 bases from V and 10 bases from J, leaving 12 bases between. CDR3 length equals 12 residues. Germline loops: CDR1 KGHDR, CDR2 SFDVKD. CDR3: CATSESVRDYTF. CDR3 sequence (DNA): TGTGCCACCAGTGAATCGGTGAGAGACTACACCTTC.